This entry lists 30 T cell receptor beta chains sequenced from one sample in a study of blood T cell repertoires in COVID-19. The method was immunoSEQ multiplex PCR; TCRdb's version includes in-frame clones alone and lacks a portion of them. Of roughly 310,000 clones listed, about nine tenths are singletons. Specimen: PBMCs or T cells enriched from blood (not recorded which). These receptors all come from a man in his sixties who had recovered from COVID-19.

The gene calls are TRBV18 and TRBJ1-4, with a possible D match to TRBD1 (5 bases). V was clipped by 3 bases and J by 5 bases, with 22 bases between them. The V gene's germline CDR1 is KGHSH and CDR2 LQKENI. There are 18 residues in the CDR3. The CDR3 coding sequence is TGTGCCAGCTCACCCCGACGGGGGTCACAGAACCTAAATGAAAAACTGTTTTTT. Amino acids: CASSPRRGSQNLNEKLFF.

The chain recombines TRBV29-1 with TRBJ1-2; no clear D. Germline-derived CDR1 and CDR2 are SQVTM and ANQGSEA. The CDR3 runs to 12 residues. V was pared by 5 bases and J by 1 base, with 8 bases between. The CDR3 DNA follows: TGCAGCGTTACCGGGAATAACTATGGCTACACCTTC. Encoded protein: CSVTGNNYGYTF.

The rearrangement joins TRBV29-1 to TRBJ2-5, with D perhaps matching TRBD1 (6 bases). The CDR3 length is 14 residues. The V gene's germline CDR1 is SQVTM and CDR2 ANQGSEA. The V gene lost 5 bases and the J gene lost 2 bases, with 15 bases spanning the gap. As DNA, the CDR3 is TGCAGCGTTCAACCAGGGACATATCAAGAGACCCAGTACTTC. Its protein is CSVQPGTYQETQYF.

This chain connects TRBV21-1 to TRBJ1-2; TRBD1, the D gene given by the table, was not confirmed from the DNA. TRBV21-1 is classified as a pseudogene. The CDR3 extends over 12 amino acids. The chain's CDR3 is CASSGTGGGYTF. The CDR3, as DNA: TGTGCCAGCAGCGGGACAGGGGGAGGCTACACCTTC.

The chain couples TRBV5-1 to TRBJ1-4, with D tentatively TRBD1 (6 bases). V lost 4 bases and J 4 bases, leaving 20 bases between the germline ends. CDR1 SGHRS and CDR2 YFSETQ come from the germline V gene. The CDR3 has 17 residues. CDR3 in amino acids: CASSLGRPDRINEKLFF. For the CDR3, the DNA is TGCGCCAGCAGCCTTGGACGTCCGGACAGAATTAATGAAAAACTGTTTTTT.

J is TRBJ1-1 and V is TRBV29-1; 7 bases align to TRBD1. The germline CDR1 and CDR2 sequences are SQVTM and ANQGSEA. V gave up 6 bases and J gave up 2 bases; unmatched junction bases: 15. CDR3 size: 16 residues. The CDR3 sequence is CSVALAGGIRNTEAFF. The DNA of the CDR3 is TGCAGCGTCGCCCTGGCAGGGGGTATAAGAAACACTGAAGCTTTCTTT.

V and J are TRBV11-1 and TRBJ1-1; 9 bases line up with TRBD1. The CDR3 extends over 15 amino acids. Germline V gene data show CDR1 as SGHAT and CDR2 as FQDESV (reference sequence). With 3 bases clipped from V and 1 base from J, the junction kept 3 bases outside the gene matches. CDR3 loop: CASSLEDRGNTEAFF. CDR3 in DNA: TGTGCCAGCAGCTTGGAGGACAGGGGGAACACTGAAGCTTTCTTT.

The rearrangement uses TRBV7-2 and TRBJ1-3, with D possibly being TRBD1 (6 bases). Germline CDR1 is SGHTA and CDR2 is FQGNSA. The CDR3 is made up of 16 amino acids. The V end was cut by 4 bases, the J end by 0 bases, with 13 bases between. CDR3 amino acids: CASSYLQGFSGNTIYF. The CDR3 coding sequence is TGTGCCAGCAGCTACCTTCAGGGGTTCTCTGGAAACACCATATATTTT.

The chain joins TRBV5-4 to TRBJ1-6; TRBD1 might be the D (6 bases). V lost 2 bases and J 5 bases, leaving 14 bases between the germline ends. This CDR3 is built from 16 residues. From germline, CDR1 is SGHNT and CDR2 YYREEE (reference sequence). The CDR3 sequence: CASSFFTGTNNSPLHF. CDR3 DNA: TGTGCCAGCAGCTTCTTTACGGGGACAAATAATTCACCCCTCCACTTT.

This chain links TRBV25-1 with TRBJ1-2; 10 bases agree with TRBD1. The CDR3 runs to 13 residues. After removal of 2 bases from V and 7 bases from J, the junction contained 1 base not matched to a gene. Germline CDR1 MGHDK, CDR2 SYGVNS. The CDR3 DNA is TGTGCCAGCAGTGAAGGGGACAGGGGTGGCTACACCTTC. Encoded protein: CASSEGDRGGYTF.

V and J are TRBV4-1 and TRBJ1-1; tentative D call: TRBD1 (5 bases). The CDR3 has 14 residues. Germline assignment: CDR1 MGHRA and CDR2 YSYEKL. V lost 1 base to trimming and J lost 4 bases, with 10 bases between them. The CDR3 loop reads CASSQAQGSTEAFF. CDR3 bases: TGCGCCAGCAGCCAAGCCCAGGGATCCACTGAAGCTTTCTTT.

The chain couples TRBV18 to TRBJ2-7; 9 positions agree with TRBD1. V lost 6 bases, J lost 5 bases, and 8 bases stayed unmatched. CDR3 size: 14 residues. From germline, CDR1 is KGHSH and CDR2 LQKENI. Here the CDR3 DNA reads TGTGCCAGCTCGCTAGGGACAGGGCGCCACGAGCAGTACTTC. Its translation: CASSLGTGRHEQYF.

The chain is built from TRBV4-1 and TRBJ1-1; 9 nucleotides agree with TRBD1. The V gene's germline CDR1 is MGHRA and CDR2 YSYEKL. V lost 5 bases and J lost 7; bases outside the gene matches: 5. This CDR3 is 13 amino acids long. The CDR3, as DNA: TGCGCCAGCAGCAAAGGGACAGGGCTTGAAGCTTTCTTT. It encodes CASSKGTGLEAFF.

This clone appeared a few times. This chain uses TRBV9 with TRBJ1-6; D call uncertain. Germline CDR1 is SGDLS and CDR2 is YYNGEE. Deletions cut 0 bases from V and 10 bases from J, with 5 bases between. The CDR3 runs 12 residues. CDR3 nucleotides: TGTGCCAGCAGCGTAGGCGGGTCACCCCTCCACTTT. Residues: CASSVGGSPLHF.

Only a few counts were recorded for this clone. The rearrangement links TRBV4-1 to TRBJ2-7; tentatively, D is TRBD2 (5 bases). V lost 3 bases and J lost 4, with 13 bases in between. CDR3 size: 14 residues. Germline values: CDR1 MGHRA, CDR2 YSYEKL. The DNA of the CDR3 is TGCGCCAGCAGCCAGGATTTCGGGATGTACGAGCAGTACTTC. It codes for CASSQDFGMYEQYF.

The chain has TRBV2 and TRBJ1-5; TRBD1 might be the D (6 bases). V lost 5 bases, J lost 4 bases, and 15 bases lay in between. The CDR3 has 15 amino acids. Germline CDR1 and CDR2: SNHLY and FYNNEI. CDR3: CASSRREGTNQPQHF. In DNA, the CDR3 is TGTGCCAGCAGTCGCAGGGAGGGGACAAATCAGCCCCAGCATTTT.

CDR3 sequence reads: CSGARKVPGYYNEQFF. Written as DNA, the CDR3 is TGCAGCGGGGCCAGGAAGGTGCCAGGGTATTACAATGAGCAGTTCTTC. The chain carries TRBV29-1 and TRBJ2-1, with a weak D call TRBD1 (5 bases). CDR1 is SQVTM and CDR2 is ANQGSEA in the germline V gene. The germline V and J ends were trimmed by 7 bases and 4 bases, with 23 bases remaining between them. The CDR3 is 16 residues long.

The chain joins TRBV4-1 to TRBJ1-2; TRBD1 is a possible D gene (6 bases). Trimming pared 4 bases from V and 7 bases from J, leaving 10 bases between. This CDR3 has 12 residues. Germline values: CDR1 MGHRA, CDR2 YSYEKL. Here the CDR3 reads CASSRTGFGYTF. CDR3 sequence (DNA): TGCGCCAGCAGCCGCACAGGGTTTGGCTACACCTTC.

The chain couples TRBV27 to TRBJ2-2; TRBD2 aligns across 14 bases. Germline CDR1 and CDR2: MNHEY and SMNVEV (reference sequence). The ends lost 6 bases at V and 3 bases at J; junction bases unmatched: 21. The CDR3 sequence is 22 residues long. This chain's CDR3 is CASSLTRPGTSGGGHYTGELFF. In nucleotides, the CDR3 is TGTGCCAGCAGCCTCACTAGACCCGGGACTAGCGGGGGAGGTCACTACACCGGGGAGCTGTTTTTT.

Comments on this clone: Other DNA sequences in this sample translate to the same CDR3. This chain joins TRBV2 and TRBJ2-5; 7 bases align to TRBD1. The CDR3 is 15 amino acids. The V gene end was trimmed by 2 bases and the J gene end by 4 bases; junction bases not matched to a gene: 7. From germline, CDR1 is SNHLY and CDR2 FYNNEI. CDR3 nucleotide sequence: TGTGCCAGCAGTGAATTGGCAGGGGGTCCAGAGACCCAGTACTTC. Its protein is CASSELAGGPETQYF. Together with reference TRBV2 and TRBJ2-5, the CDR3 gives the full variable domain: EPEVTQTPSHQVTQMGQEVILRCVPISNHLYFYWYRQILGQKVEFLVSFYNNEISEKSEIFDDQFSVERPDGSNFTLKIRSTKLEDSAMYFCASSELAGGPETQYFGPGTRLLVL.

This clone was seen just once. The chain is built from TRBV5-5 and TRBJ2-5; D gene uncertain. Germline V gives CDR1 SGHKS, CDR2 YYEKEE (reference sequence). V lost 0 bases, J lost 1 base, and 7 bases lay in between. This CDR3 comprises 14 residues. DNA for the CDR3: TGTGCCAGCAGCTTGGTGGGCAGCCAAGAGACCCAGTACTTC. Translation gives CASSLVGSQETQYF.

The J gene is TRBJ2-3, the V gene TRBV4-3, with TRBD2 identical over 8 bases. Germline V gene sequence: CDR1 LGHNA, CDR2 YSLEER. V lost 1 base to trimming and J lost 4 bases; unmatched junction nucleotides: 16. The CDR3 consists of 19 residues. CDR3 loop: CASSQAQHTGGANADTQYF. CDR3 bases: TGCGCCAGCAGCCAAGCCCAGCACACCGGGGGGGCCAACGCAGATACGCAGTATTTT.

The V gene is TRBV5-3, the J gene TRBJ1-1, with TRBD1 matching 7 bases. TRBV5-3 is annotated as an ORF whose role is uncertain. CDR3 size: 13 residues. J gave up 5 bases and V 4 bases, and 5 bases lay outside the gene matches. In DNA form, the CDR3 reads TGTGCCAGAAGCCTGGACAGGTCAACTGAAGCTTTCTTT. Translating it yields CARSLDRSTEAFF.

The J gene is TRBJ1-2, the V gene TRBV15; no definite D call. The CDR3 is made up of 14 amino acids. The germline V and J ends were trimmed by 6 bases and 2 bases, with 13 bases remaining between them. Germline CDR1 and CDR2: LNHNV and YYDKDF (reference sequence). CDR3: CATRGGLPNYGYTF. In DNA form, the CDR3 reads TGTGCCACCAGGGGAGGACTCCCCAACTATGGCTACACCTTC.

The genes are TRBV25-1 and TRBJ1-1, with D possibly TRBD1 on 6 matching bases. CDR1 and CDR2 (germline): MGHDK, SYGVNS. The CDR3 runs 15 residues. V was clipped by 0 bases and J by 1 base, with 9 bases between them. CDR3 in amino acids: CASSEYNRANTEAFF. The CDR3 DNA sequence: TGTGCCAGCAGTGAATACAACAGGGCGAACACTGAAGCTTTCTTT.

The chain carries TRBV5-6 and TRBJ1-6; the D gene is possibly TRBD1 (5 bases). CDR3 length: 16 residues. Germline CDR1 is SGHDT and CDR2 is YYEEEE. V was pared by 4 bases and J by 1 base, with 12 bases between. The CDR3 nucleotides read TGTGCCAGCAGCAAAAAGACAGTGTCCTATAATTCACCCCTCCACTTT. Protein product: CASSKKTVSYNSPLHF. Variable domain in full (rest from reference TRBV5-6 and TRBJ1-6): DAGVTQSPTHLIKTRGQQVTLRCSPKSGHDTVSWYQQALGQGPQFIFQYYEEEERQRGNFPDRFSGHQFPNYSSELNVNALLLGDSALYLCASSKKTVSYNSPLHFGNGTRLTVT.

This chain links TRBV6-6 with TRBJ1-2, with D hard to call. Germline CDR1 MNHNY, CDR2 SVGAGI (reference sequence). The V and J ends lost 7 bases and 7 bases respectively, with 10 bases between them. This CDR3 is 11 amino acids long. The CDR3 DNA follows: TGTGCCAGCACCGCGGATGGTGGCTACACCTTC. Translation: CASTADGGYTF.

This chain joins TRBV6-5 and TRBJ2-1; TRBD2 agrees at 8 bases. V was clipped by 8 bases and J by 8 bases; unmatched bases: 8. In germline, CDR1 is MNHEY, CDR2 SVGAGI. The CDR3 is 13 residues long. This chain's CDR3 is CASRSGGRYEQFF. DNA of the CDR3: TGTGCCAGCCGTTCGGGAGGGAGGTATGAGCAGTTCTTC.

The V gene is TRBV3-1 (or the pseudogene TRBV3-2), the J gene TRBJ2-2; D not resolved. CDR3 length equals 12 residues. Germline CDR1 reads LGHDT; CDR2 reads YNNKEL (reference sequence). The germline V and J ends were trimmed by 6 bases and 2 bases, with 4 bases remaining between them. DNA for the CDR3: TGTGCCAGCAGACTAAACACCGGGGAGCTGTTTTTT. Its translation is CASRLNTGELFF.

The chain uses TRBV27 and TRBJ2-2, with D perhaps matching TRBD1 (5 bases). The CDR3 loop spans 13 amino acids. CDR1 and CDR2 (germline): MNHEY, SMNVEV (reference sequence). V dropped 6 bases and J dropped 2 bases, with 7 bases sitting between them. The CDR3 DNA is TGTGCCAGCAGGACAGTAAACACCGGGGAGCTGTTTTTT. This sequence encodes CASRTVNTGELFF.